Listed below are T cell receptor beta chains from one sample, sequenced in a study of beta chain features in type 1 diabetes. The protocol was immunoSEQ multiplex PCR, while the TCRdb copy is restricted to in-frame clones and leaves out a portion. The sample includes some 150,000 clones, roughly 53% of them seen just once. Input material: Tregs from blood. All receptors come from a man in his late teens or twenties in good health. The CDR3 runs from the conserved cysteine through the conserved F or W. The order of the fields is clone size, V gene, J gene, D gene, CDR3 DNA, CDR3 protein. The D gene is left open where the match is weak. Only part of the rows carry a size: once, few, many, or a class if the clone is expanded.

NA	TRBV7-2	TRBJ1-2	NA	TGTGCCAGCAGCCGACAGTCCAACTATGGCTACACCTTC	CASSRQSNYGYTF
few	TRBV28	TRBJ2-1	NA	TGTGCCAGCAGTTCCCCGTCGTTTTCCTCCTACAATGAGCAGTTCTTC	CASSSPSFSSYNEQFF
NA	TRBV29-1	TRBJ1-1	NA	TGCAGCGGCAACATGAACACTGAAGCTTTCTTT	CSGNMNTEAFF
NA	TRBV7-6	TRBJ2-7	TRBD1	TGTGCCAGCAGCCGCAGGACAGGGGGAGCCTACGAGCAGTACTTC	CASSRRTGGAYEQYF
NA	TRBV20-1	TRBJ2-1	NA	TGCAGTGCTAGAAGGACATATGAGCAGTTCTTC	CSARRTYEQFF
few	TRBV7-3	TRBJ2-1	TRBD2	TGTGCCAGCAGCTGGGGACTAGCGGTTTACAATGAGCAGTTCTTC	CASSWGLAVYNEQFF
NA	TRBV7-8	TRBJ2-7	TRBD1	TGTGCCAGCAGCTTAGTGTCAGGGGGTCTTTACGAGCAGTACTTC	CASSLVSGGLYEQYF
NA	TRBV4-1	TRBJ2-7	NA	TGCGCCAGCAGCCAAGGGCTAGCCCCCGCAAACCTTTCCTACGAGCAGTACTTC	CASSQGLAPANLSYEQYF
NA	TRBV7-9	TRBJ1-3	TRBD1	TGTGCCAGCAGCTTGACAGGGGAAGGAAACACCATATATTTT	CASSLTGEGNTIYF
NA	TRBV5-1	TRBJ2-3	NA	TGCGCCAGCAGCCCCCGAGGGCCAGATACGCAGTATTTT	CASSPRGPDTQYF
few	TRBV7-2	TRBJ1-1	NA	TGTGCCAGCAGCACAGGACAGTCGACCACTGAAGCTTTCTTT	CASSTGQSTTEAFF
NA	TRBV4-3	TRBJ2-7	NA	TGCGCCAGCAGCCAAGTTACTAGCACCTACGAGCAGTACTTC	CASSQVTSTYEQYF
few	TRBV7-3	TRBJ2-1	TRBD2	TGTGCCAGCAGCTTAACGGGTTCGGGGAGGGGGCAGTTCTTC	CASSLTGSGRGQFF
once	TRBV9	TRBJ2-5	NA	TGTGCCAGCAGCGTAGATCTAGGGGCTAAGACCCAGTACTTC	CASSVDLGAKTQYF
few	TRBV2	TRBJ2-7	NA	TGTGCCAGCAGGGATAACGGGGGGCCCGAGCAGTACTTC	CASRDNGGPEQYF
few	TRBV2	TRBJ2-5	NA	TGTGCCAGCAGAAGGGAGGCGGGAGAGACCCAGTACTTC	CASRREAGETQYF
few	TRBV25-1	TRBJ2-7	TRBD1	TGTGCCAGACCGGGACAGCGATCCTACGAGCAGTACTTC	CARPGQRSYEQYF
few	TRBV4-2	TRBJ2-1	NA	TGTGCCAGCAGCCCTCGACTAGATCGAGTCTATGAGCAGTTCTTC	CASSPRLDRVYEQFF
NA	TRBV7-8	TRBJ2-1	TRBD2	TGTGCCAGCAGCTTATGGGGGGGCTCCTACAATGAGCAGTTCTTC	CASSLWGGSYNEQFF
NA	TRBV10-2	TRBJ1-2	TRBD1	TGCGCCAGCAGGGATAGGGGGCTCGGTGGCTACACCTTC	CASRDRGLGGYTF